This TCR beta chain was observed in a study of shared clonotypes between healthy human individuals. Findings of the study overall: Relative to clonotypes present in all four donors, those not shared had lower generation probabilities.

V shed 4 bases and J shed 2 bases, with 9 bases lying between them. CDR1 and CDR2 from the germline V gene are MDHEN and SYDVKM. This CDR3 is 13 amino acids long. A word on this clone: The antigen is not known. Within the sample, other DNA sequences also encode this same CDR3.

Assay: immunoSEQ multiplex PCR; the TCRdb copy retains only in-frame clones and omits some. The sample lists over 400,000 clones, 90% to 97% occurring once. The source is a woman aged 25 to 45 in good health. The sample comprised naive CD4+ T cells sorted from blood. Subset in this sample: CD45RA+ positively selected. This chain joins TRBV28 and TRBJ2-7; D is uncertain. The CDR3 DNA reads as TGTGCCAGCAGTTCCGGGCAAACCTACGAGCAGTACTTC. Translating it yields CASSSGQTYEQYF.